This T cell receptor (beta chain) emerged from a study of spatial heterogeneity in lung cancer. TCRdb re-called the 5' RACE reads with MiXCR, one entry per CDR3 protein. The sample lists 2,500 or so distinct CDR3 sequences, 1.4% seen once, with roughly a tenth in the top ten. The germline CDR1 and CDR2 sequences are DFQATT and SNEGSKA (reference sequence). V lost 4 bases to trimming and J lost 7 bases; unmatched junction nucleotides: 7. The CDR3 contains 14 residues. As for time point: sample taken at primary tumor resection. This clonotype is classed as medium-sized. No antigen is known for it. Study findings and constraints: Tumor mutation count correlated with how many alpha and beta TCRs expanded intratumorally.

The rearrangement joins TRBV20-1 to TRBJ1-2; 12 positions match TRBD1. Source: lung tumor tissue, taken at surgery. The sequence came from a male donor with early-stage non-small cell lung cancer. CDR3 residues: CSATRDRGPSGYTF. As DNA, the CDR3 is TGCAGTGCTACAAGGGACAGGGGGCCTTCTGGCTACACCTTC.